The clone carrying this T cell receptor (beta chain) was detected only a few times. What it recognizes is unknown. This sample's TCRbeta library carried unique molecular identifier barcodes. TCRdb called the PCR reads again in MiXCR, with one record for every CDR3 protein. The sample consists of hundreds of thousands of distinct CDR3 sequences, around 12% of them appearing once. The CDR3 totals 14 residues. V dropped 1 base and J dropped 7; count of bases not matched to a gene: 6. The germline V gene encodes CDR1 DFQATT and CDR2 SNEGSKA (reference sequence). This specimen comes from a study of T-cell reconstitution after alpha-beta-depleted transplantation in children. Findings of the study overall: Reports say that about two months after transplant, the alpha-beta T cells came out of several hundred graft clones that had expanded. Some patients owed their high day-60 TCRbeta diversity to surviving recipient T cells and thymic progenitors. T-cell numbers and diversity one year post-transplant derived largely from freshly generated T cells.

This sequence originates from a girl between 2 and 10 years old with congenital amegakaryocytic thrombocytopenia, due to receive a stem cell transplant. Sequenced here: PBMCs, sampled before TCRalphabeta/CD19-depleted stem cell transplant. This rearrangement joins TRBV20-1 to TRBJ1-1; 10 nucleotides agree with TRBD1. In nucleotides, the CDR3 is TGCAGTGCTAGAGCCAGGACAGGGGGAAGTGAAGCTTTCTTT. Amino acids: CSARARTGGSEAFF.